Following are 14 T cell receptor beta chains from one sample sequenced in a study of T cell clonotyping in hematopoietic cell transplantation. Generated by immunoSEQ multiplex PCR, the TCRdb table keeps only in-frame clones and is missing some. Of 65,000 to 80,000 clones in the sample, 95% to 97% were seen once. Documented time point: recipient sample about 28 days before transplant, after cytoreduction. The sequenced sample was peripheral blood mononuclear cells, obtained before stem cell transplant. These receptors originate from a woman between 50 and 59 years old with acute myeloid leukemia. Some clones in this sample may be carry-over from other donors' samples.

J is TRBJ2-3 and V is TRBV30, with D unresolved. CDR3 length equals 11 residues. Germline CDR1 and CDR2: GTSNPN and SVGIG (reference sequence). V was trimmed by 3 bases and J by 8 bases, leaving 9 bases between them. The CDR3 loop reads CAWSAEGTQYF. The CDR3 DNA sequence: TGTGCCTGGAGCGCTGAAGGTACGCAGTATTTT.

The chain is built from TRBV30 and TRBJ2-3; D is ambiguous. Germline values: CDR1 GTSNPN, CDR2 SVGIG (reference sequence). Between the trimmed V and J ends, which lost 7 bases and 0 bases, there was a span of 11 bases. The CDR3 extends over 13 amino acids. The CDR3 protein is CASLVTSTDTQYF. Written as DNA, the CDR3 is TGTGCCTCGCTGGTAACGAGCACAGATACGCAGTATTTT.

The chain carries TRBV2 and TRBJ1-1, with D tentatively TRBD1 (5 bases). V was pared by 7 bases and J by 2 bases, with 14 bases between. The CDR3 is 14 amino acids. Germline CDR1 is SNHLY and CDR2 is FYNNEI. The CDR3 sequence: CASKKGVQNTEAFF. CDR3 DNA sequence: TGTGCCAGCAAAAAAGGGGTGCAAAACACTGAAGCTTTCTTT.

CDR3 coding DNA: TGTGCCAGCAGTTCCCGGGGGACAGGGAAGGAAAAACTGTTTTTT. Its protein product is CASSSRGTGKEKLFF. The rearrangement uses TRBV25-1 and TRBJ1-4; TRBD1 agrees at 9 bases. V shed 5 bases and J 8 bases; nucleotides not matched to a gene: 9. Germline V lookup: CDR1 MGHDK, CDR2 SYGVNS. The CDR3 loop spans 15 amino acids.

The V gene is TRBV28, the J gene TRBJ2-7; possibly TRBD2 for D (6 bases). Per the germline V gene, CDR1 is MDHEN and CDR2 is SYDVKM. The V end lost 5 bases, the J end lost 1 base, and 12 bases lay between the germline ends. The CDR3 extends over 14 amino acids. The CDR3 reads CASSAGPLSYEQYF. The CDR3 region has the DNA TGTGCCAGCAGTGCGGGACCGTTATCCTACGAGCAGTACTTC.

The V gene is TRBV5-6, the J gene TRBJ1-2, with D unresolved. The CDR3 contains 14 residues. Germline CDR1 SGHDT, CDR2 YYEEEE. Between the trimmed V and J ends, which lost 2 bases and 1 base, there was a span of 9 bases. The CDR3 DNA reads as TGTGCCAGCAGCTTAGGACTGCTTAACTATGGCTACACCTTC. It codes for CASSLGLLNYGYTF.

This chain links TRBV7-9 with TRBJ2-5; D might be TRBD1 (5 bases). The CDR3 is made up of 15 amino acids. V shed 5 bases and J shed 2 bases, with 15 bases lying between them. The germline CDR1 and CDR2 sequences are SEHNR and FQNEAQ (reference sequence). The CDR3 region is CASSLFRQKQETQYF. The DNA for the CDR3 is TGTGCCAGCAGCCTATTTCGACAGAAACAAGAGACCCAGTACTTC.

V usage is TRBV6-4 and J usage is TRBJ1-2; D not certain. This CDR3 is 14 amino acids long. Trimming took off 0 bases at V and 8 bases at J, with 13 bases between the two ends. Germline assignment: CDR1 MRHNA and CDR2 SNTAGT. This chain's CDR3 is CASSDSSWGGGYTF. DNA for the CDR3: TGTGCCAGCAGTGACTCGAGCTGGGGAGGCGGCTACACCTTC.

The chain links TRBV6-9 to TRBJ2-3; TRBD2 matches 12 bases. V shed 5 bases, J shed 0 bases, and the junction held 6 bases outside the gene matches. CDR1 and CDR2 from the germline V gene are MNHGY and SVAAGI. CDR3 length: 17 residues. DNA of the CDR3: TGTGCCAGCAGTGGACTAGCGGGACCAACTAGCACAGATACGCAGTATTTT. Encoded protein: CASSGLAGPTSTDTQYF.

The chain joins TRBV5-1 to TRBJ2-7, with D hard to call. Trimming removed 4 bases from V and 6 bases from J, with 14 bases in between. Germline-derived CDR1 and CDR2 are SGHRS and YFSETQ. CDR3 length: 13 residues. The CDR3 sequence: CASSREGFGEQYF. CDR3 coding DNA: TGCGCCAGCAGCCGAGAAGGGTTCGGCGAGCAGTACTTC.

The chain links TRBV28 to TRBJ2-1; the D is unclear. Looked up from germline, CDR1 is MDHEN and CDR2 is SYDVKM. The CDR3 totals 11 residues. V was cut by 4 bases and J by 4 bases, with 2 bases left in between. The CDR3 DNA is TGTGCCAGCAGTTATTACAATGAGCAGTTCTTC. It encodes CASSYYNEQFF.

CDR3 bases: TGCGCCAGCAGCGGGACCTTCTACGAGCAGTACTTC. It encodes CASSGTFYEQYF. The rearrangement uses TRBV5-1 and TRBJ2-7; either TRBD1 or TRBD2 may fit D (5 bases each). CDR3 size: 12 residues. V dropped 4 bases and J dropped 3 bases, with 8 bases sitting between them. Germline CDR1 reads SGHRS; CDR2 reads YFSETQ.

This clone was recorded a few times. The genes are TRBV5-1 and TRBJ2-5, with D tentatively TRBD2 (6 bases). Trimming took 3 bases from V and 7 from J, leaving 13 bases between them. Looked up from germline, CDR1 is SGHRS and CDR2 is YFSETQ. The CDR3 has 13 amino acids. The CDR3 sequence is CASSWGLQGTQYF. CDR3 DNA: TGCGCCAGCAGCTGGGGACTCCAGGGGACCCAGTACTTC.

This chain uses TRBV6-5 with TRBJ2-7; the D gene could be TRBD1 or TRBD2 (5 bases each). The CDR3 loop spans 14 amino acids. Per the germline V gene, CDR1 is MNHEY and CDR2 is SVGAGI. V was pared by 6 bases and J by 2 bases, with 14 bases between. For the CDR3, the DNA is TGTGCCAGCAGATACCGGGACGCCACCTACGAGCAGTACTTC. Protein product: CASRYRDATYEQYF.